The source of this T cell receptor (beta chain) is a study of beta chain features in type 1 diabetes (dated by TCRdb to 2017 to 2018). Regarding the complete study: Mean age, gender distribution, total cell number and subset yield did not differ between patients and healthy donors. A total of about 100,000,000 sorted cells were examined across all samples, and RNA yield correlated strongly with the number of cells per subset. The study compared the TCRB repertoires of sorted circulating CD4+ T cell subsets in recently diagnosed type 1 diabetes patients with those in matched healthy donors. Naive and central memory subsets were obtained from all 30 or so donors, but regulatory and stem cell-like memory subsets were isolated from only 8 patients and roughly 8 healthy donors.

Ends trimmed: V by 1 base, J by 7 bases; bases unmatched to a gene: 10. From its cysteine to its phenylalanine, the CDR3 spans 15 amino acids. The DNA shown is the 45-base CDR3, in frame from base 1. Based on the germline V gene, the CDR1 and CDR2 sequences are SQVTM and ANQGSEA. Each donor gave one peripheral blood draw, approximately 120 mL on average, collected into heparinised tubes. A BD FACSAria II and a panel including CD45RO, CCR7, CD25, CD127, CD95 and CD27 were used to sort naive, central memory, regulatory and stem cell-like memory CD4+ T cells. A purity above 98% was achieved for all sorted populations. PBMCs were isolated immediately by Lymphoprep density gradient centrifugation and stained directly without culture. So that batch effects would be minimized, each experiment stained and sorted samples in pairs, pairing one healthy donor with one patient. Study-wide conclusions, independent of this receptor: Shorter templates might have been favored by PCR, but patient and control samples were amplified and corrected together, so both groups would have been affected equally by any skew. In all four CD4+ subsets, TCRB CDR3 length was moderately but significantly shorter in type 1 diabetes patients. Because the HLA sub-analyses included only small numbers of individuals, any influence of HLA type on TCRB rearrangement was left unresolved. Naive, central memory and regulatory TCRB repertoires appeared to be more similar among patients than among healthy donors. Sequencing cDNA rather than genomic DNA could over-represent highly expressing activated cells, although activation and CD3 levels did not differ between groups. Patients with type 1 diabetes made fewer insertions and deleted more nucleotides at VDJ recombination sites, implying thymic rearrangement abnormalities.

With respect to this clone: The antigen it recognizes is unknown. It has no much larger one-base neighbor in the sample; base qualities were not kept.

The High Capacity cDNA Reverse Transcription Kit was used to reverse transcribe all of the isolated RNA, meaning that expressed TCRB transcripts were what got sequenced. Deep immunoSEQ sequencing was performed on naive, central memory and regulatory T cell samples, with an average of around 3.4 million total reads per sample. Sorted cells were lysed in RLT buffer, and RNA was extracted using DNase-treated RNeasy Micro or Mini kits according to cell number. Each cell subset was processed separately to prevent cross-contamination, with patient and healthy donor samples processed together. The immunoSEQ multiplex PCR was used to amplify TCRB sequences from cDNA, yielding 87-bp fragments that span the CDR3 region. Sequencing of the amplicons was performed on the Illumina HiSeq platform. The authors' analysis ran thus. PCR bias was computationally corrected using synthetic template baselines, reads within Hamming distance 2 were collapsed, and singletons that could not be merged were discarded. By aligning reads against IMGT, V, D and J genes, CDR3 length, and insertions or deletions at six rearrangement sites were assigned. Within each subset, clonotype counts were normalized to sorted cell number, after which true diversity and Gini coefficients were computed with the tcR R package. The overlap coefficient, calculated on TCRB nucleotide sequences, was used to measure repertoire sharing. Sourced from immuneACCESS, this table was stored by TCRdb with only in-frame sequences that have V and J called. A share of the clones is absent; for the studies checked, an unresolved V gene accounts for under half, and the remainder has no known explanation. V, J and clone size were drawn from that table, and D and trimming were deduced from the DNA. This sample has 40,000 to 45,000 clones in its table, and roughly 68% of those were observed once. The ten largest clones represent more than 2% of the sample.

Sequenced sample: Tregs from blood. This specimen's cell subset or site label, interpreted: regulatory CD4+ T cells. The rearrangement joined TRBV29-1 to TRBJ2-3, and TRBD2 matches 8 of the central bases. This receptor was obtained from a woman under 30 with type 1 diabetes. The CDR3 corresponds to CSVEGIGTSRYTQYF. At the DNA level, the sequence is TGCAGCGTTGAAGGTATAGGGACTAGTCGGTATACGCAGTATTTT.